This T cell receptor beta chain was sequenced for a study of identical twins. CDR1 SEHNR and CDR2 FQNEAQ come from the germline V gene (reference sequence). The CDR3 contains 15 residues. V lost 5 bases and J lost 8; bases outside the gene matches: 8. Ten or more counts support this clonotype. TCRdb fed the 5' RACE reads into MiXCR, producing one record per CDR3 protein. The sample contains hundreds of thousands of distinct CDR3 sequences, roughly 7% of which appear only once. These sequences were also reported in another study, on yellow fever vaccine responses in identical twins.

Sequencing was performed on memory (CD45RO+) T cells sorted from blood. The clonotype comes from a woman between 18 and 29 years old in good health. The rearrangement links TRBV7-9 to TRBJ2-1; 11 bases line up with TRBD2. CDR3 bases: TGTGCCAGCAGCCTAACTAGCGGGGGCAGGGATGAGCAGTTCTTC. Translated: CASSLTSGGRDEQFF.